These 27 T cell receptor beta chains were all obtained from the same sample, sequenced in a study of cytomegalovirus exposure and HLA in healthy donors. The PCR ran on 60 Vbeta and 13 Jbeta primers. Produced via immunoSEQ multiplex PCR; TCRdb's table is partial and in-frame only. This sample's table has about 200,000 clones. The sample comprised PBMCs. The receptors derive from a man in his thirties or forties in good health and CMV-seronegative.

V and J are TRBV27 and TRBJ2-2, with 7 positions matching TRBD1. From germline, CDR1 is MNHEY and CDR2 SMNVEV (reference sequence). This CDR3 region has 17 residues. V lost 7 bases to trimming and J lost 3 bases; unmatched junction nucleotides: 14. The CDR3 DNA reads as TGTGCCAGCACCTCGTCCCGGGACAGCCTCCACACCGGGGAGCTGTTTTTT. Its translation is CASTSSRDSLHTGELFF.

The chain uses TRBV6-5 and TRBJ2-7; D uncertain. CDR3 length: 14 residues. The germline V gene encodes CDR1 MNHEY and CDR2 SVGAGI. With 3 bases removed from V and 5 bases from J, the gap between germline ends came to 14 bases. CDR3 protein: CASSYMTGLNEQYF. The CDR3 DNA is TGTGCCAGCAGTTATATGACGGGTCTCAACGAGCAGTACTTC.

The rearrangement uses TRBV15 and TRBJ2-5; possible D gene TRBD2, 7 bases. The V gene's germline CDR1 is LNHNV and CDR2 YYDKDF (reference sequence). Trimming stripped 0 bases from V and 5 bases from J, with 10 bases between. This CDR3 region has 14 residues. The CDR3 spells CATSRDPGGETQYF. Written as DNA, the CDR3 is TGTGCCACCAGCAGAGATCCGGGGGGCGAGACCCAGTACTTC.

This chain's CDR3 is CASSYHRDREYEQYF. For the CDR3, the DNA is TGCGCCAGCAGCTACCACCGGGACAGGGAATACGAGCAGTACTTC. The chain employs TRBV5-1 and TRBJ2-7; TRBD1 agrees at 9 bases. The ends lost 3 bases at V and 4 bases at J; junction bases unmatched: 8. This CDR3 has 15 residues. Germline V CDR1 and CDR2: SGHRS, YFSETQ.

The V and J genes are TRBV4-3 and TRBJ2-5; 7 bases are shared with TRBD1. J lost 5 bases, V lost 3 bases, and 9 bases had no gene match. This CDR3 has 15 residues. Germline CDR1 and CDR2: LGHNA and YSLEER. DNA for the CDR3: TGCGCCAGCAGCCACTCGACAGGGCCCGGGGAGACCCAGTACTTC. Encoded protein: CASSHSTGPGETQYF.

The chain has TRBV4-2 and TRBJ2-6; 7 nucleotides agree with TRBD1. This CDR3 is built from 18 residues. J lost 0 bases, V lost 1 base, and 6 bases had no gene match. Germline V gene data show CDR1 as LGHNA and CDR2 as YNFKEQ. The CDR3 DNA follows: TGTGCCAGCAGCCAAGCCGGGACAGCCCTCTCTGGGGCCAACGTCCTGACTTTC. Translation gives CASSQAGTALSGANVLTF.

The chain couples TRBV27 to TRBJ2-1, with 9 bases lining up with TRBD1. The CDR3 totals 15 residues. V was pared by 3 bases and J by 5 bases, with 5 bases of the junction left unmatched. Germline lookup yields CDR1 MNHEY and CDR2 SMNVEV (reference sequence). Here the CDR3 reads CASSFGTGQDNEQFF. The CDR3 DNA sequence: TGTGCCAGCAGTTTCGGGACAGGGCAAGACAATGAGCAGTTCTTC.

The V and J genes are TRBV2 and TRBJ2-3; D remains ambiguous. Trimming stripped 4 bases from V and 0 bases from J, with 14 bases between. This CDR3 contains 16 residues. Per the germline V gene, CDR1 is SNHLY and CDR2 is FYNNEI. DNA for the CDR3: TGTGCCAGCAGTGCGTTAAAACATTCAAGCACAGATACGCAGTATTTT. It translates to CASSALKHSSTDTQYF.

V is TRBV6-5 and J is TRBJ2-1; a possible D gene is TRBD1 (6 bases). The CDR3 extends over 14 amino acids. The V and J ends lost 2 bases and 6 bases respectively, with 11 bases between them. Germline CDR1 is MNHEY and CDR2 is SVGAGI. The chain's CDR3 is CASSYGRTVNEQFF. DNA of the CDR3: TGTGCCAGCAGTTACGGTCGGACAGTCAATGAGCAGTTCTTC.

The V gene is TRBV5-1, the J gene TRBJ1-1, with TRBD1 identical over 8 bases. CDR1 is SGHRS, CDR2 YFSETQ, per germline. The J segment lost 9 bases and the V segment lost 3 bases, leaving 7 bases of the junction unmatched. The CDR3 covers 13 residues. The chain's CDR3 is CASSSARDRQAFF. CDR3 nucleotide sequence: TGCGCCAGCAGCTCCGCCCGGGACAGGCAAGCTTTCTTT.

A remark on this clone: Within the sample, other DNA sequences also encode this same CDR3. The chain uses TRBV5-6 and TRBJ2-5, with 10 positions matching TRBD2. Trimming cost V 5 bases and J 2 bases; bases outside gene matches: 9. Germline lookup yields CDR1 SGHDT and CDR2 YYEEEE. The CDR3 has 16 residues. The CDR3 loop reads CASRRLAGDDQETQYF. The CDR3 bases are TGTGCCAGCAGGCGGCTAGCGGGGGACGATCAAGAGACCCAGTACTTC.

This chain uses TRBV4-1 with TRBJ1-4; 8 bases agree with TRBD1. Germline CDR1 reads MGHRA; CDR2 reads YSYEKL. The CDR3 is 16 amino acids. J gave up 4 bases and V 1 base, and 5 bases lay outside the gene matches. The CDR3 here is CASSQGSGQVNEKLFF. The CDR3 DNA reads as TGCGCCAGCAGCCAAGGTTCGGGACAGGTTAATGAAAAACTGTTTTTT.

The chain uses TRBV7-9 and TRBJ2-7, with D perhaps TRBD1 (6 bases). With 0 bases removed from V and 4 bases from J, the gap between germline ends came to 13 bases. This CDR3 spans 15 amino acids. Germline CDR1 and CDR2: SEHNR and FQNEAQ (reference sequence). The CDR3 DNA reads as TGTGCCAGCAGCTTAGCCAAGGCACAGGGATACGAGCAGTACTTC. This gives the protein CASSLAKAQGYEQYF.

The genes are TRBV7-9 and TRBJ1-6; TRBD1 aligns across 7 bases. There are 14 residues in the CDR3. Unmatched junction bases numbered 6, after V lost 5 bases and J lost 8 bases. Germline CDR1 reads SEHNR; CDR2 reads FQNEAQ (reference sequence). The CDR3 sequence: CASSPGTADSPLHF. The CDR3 bases are TGTGCCAGCAGCCCCGGGACAGCAGATTCACCCCTCCACTTT.

The rearrangement joins TRBV6-5 to TRBJ1-3, with D maybe TRBD1 (5 bases). This CDR3 contains 11 residues. The germline V and J ends were trimmed by 6 bases and 7 bases, with 7 bases remaining between them. CDR1 MNHEY and CDR2 SVGAGI come from the germline V gene. CDR3 nucleotide sequence: TGTGCCAGCAGCCGGGGGAACACCATATATTTT. This gives the protein CASSRGNTIYF.

This sequence joins TRBV5-1 and TRBJ1-3; D not certain. CDR3 length: 12 amino acids. Trimming removed 3 bases at V and 3 bases at J, with 4 bases between. The germline V gene encodes CDR1 SGHRS and CDR2 YFSETQ. The CDR3 sequence: CASSWSGNTIYF. For the CDR3, the DNA is TGCGCCAGCAGCTGGAGTGGAAACACCATATATTTT. Together with reference TRBV5-1 and TRBJ1-3, the CDR3 gives the full variable domain: KAGVTQTPRYLIKTRGQQVTLSCSPISGHRSVSWYQQTPGQGLQFLFEYFSETQRNKGNFPGRFSGRQFSNSRSEMNVSTLELGDSALYLCASSWSGNTIYFGEGSWLTVV.

The chain joins TRBV5-5 to TRBJ2-5, with 8 bases that match TRBD2. V lost 3 bases to trimming and J lost 6 bases; unmatched junction nucleotides: 4. Germline V lookup: CDR1 SGHKS, CDR2 YYEKEE (reference sequence). The CDR3 runs 13 residues. CDR3 in amino acids: CASSSGLGKTQYF. The DNA for the CDR3 is TGTGCCAGCAGCTCGGGACTAGGAAAGACCCAGTACTTC.

The rearrangement links TRBV10-3 to TRBJ2-2, with D hard to call. Trimming pared 5 bases from V and 5 bases from J, leaving 6 bases between. The CDR3 spans 12 residues. Germline values: CDR1 ENHRY, CDR2 SYGVKD. The CDR3 bases are TGTGCCATCAGTCCGAGGACCGGGGAGCTGTTTTTT. Encoded protein: CAISPRTGELFF.

J is TRBJ2-7 and V is TRBV28; a weak D match, TRBD2 (6 bases). This CDR3 comprises 14 residues. V lost 2 bases to trimming and J lost 5 bases, with 13 bases between them. CDR1 is MDHEN and CDR2 is SYDVKM in the germline V gene. The CDR3 nucleotides are TGTGCCAGCAGTTTAGGCGGGACCCCTAACGAGCAGTACTTC. As protein: CASSLGGTPNEQYF.

The chain couples TRBV10-1 to TRBJ1-1; a weak D match, TRBD1 (6 bases). Deletions cut 5 bases from V and 3 bases from J, with 10 bases between. CDR3 length equals 13 residues. Germline V gene data show CDR1 as WNHNN and CDR2 as SYGVQD (reference sequence). CDR3 coding DNA: TGCGCCAGCAGTCGACAGGTCGACACTGAAGCTTTCTTT. Translating gives CASSRQVDTEAFF.

The gene calls are TRBV27 and TRBJ2-7, with TRBD1 as a possible D gene (6 bases). Germline CDR1 and CDR2: MNHEY and SMNVEV (reference sequence). V shed 2 bases and J shed 4 bases, with 18 bases lying between them. The CDR3 runs to 16 residues. The DNA for the CDR3 is TGTGCCAGCAGTTTAAGTAGGGGGACCCTGGGGTACGAGCAGTACTTC. Its protein product is CASSLSRGTLGYEQYF.

V usage is TRBV2 and J usage is TRBJ2-7; possible D gene TRBD1, 6 bases. The germline V and J ends were trimmed by 9 bases and 1 base, with 10 bases remaining between them. The CDR3 consists of 12 residues. In germline, CDR1 is SNHLY, CDR2 FYNNEI. Written as DNA, the CDR3 is TGTGCCAGGAAAGACAGGTCCTACGAGCAGTACTTC. This translates into CARKDRSYEQYF.

The V call is TRBV6-5, the J call TRBJ1-1; tentative D call: TRBD1 (5 bases). V was shortened by 2 bases and J by 6 bases, with 10 bases between the two germline ends. The CDR3 is 13 amino acids. Per the germline V gene, CDR1 is MNHEY and CDR2 is SVGAGI. The CDR3 reads CASSYGGVPEAFF. The CDR3 DNA is TGTGCCAGCAGTTACGGGGGGGTCCCTGAAGCTTTCTTT.

The chain employs TRBV27 and TRBJ1-2; D is possibly TRBD1 (5 bases). V gave up 5 bases and J gave up 4 bases, with 23 bases separating them. The CDR3 covers 17 residues. Germline V lookup: CDR1 MNHEY, CDR2 SMNVEV (reference sequence). This chain's CDR3 is CASSLLPGGVDGYGYTF. The CDR3 region has the DNA TGTGCCAGCAGTCTATTACCGGGGGGGGTCGATGGCTATGGCTACACCTTC.

The rearrangement uses TRBV5-1 and TRBJ2-1, with D possibly being TRBD1 (6 bases). V lost 7 bases and J lost 10, with 15 bases in between. The CDR3 has 12 residues. From germline, CDR1 is SGHRS and CDR2 YFSETQ. The CDR3 is CASALTGTEQFF. The CDR3 DNA is TGCGCCAGCGCTTTGACCGGGACAGAGCAGTTCTTC.

The chain carries TRBV7-2 and TRBJ1-1; 12 nucleotides align to TRBD1. This CDR3 region has 17 residues. The germline gives CDR1 SGHTA, CDR2 FQGNSA. The J segment lost 0 bases and the V segment lost 1 base, leaving 3 bases of the junction unmatched. CDR3 coding DNA: TGTGCCAGCAGCTTAGTGGGGACAGGGGGCTTGAACACTGAAGCTTTCTTT. Protein sequence: CASSLVGTGGLNTEAFF.

The chain recombines TRBV5-1 with TRBJ2-7; D perhaps matches TRBD1 (6 bases). CDR1 and CDR2 from the germline V gene are SGHRS and YFSETQ. V was shortened by 3 bases and J by 12 bases, with 13 bases between the two germline ends. The CDR3 runs to 11 residues. Here the CDR3 reads CASSWTLGGYF. As DNA, the CDR3 is TGCGCCAGCAGCTGGACCTTAGGGGGGTACTTC.